This record covers a single TCR beta chain. The germline V gene encodes CDR1 SGHRS and CDR2 YFSETQ. Trimming removed 0 bases at V and 0 bases at J, with 13 bases between. There are 17 residues in the CDR3. These data originate in a study of blood T cell repertoires in COVID-19. Overall study: Sites across the United States, Italy and Spain contributed samples from acute and convalescent COVID-19. Sources were T cells, B-cell-depleted T cells, or PBMCs; the material itself was cDNA or gDNA.

Authors' data handling: Quantification of nucleated cells was approximated via reference gene primer amplification. TCRdb keeps only in-frame clones here, not all; method: immunoSEQ multiplex PCR. That table is the source of V, J and clone size, and D and trimming were worked out from the DNA. The sample carries over 150,000 clones, more than 85% recorded once. The sequencing sample was made of peripheral blood. The TCR was taken from a man aged 25-40 years with acute or convalescent COVID-19. The rearrangement links TRBV5-1 to TRBJ1-3, with a tentative D call TRBD1 (6 bases). The CDR3 protein is CASSLGRGAHSGNTIYF. CDR3 coding DNA: TGCGCCAGCAGCTTGGGGCGGGGGGCCCACTCTGGAAACACCATATATTTT.